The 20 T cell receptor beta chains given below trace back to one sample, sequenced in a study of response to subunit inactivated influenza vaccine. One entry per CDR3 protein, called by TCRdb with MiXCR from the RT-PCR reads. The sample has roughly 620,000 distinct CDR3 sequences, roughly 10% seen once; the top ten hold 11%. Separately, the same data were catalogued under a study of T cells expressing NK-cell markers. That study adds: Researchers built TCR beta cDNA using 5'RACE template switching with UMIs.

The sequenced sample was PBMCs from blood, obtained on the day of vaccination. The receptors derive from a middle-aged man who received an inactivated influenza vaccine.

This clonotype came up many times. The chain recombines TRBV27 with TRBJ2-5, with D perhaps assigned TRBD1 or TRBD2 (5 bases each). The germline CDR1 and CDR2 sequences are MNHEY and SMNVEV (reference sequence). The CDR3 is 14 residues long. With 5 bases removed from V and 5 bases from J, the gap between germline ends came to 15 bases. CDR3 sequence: CASSHGTHGETQYF. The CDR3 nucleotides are TGTGCCAGCAGTCATGGGACGCACGGGGAGACCCAGTACTTC.

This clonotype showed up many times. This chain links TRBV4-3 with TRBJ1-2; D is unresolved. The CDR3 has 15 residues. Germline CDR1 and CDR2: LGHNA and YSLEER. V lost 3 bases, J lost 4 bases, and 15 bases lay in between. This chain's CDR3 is CASSQAGKRSYGYTF. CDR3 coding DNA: TGCGCCAGCAGCCAGGCGGGCAAGAGGAGCTATGGCTACACCTTC.

The CDR3 DNA reads as TGTGCCAGCAGCCAAGTAGTAGCGACCGTCGGCAATGAGCAGTTCTTC. Its translation is CASSQVVATVGNEQFF. The rearrangement joins TRBV4-2 to TRBJ2-1, with a weak D call TRBD2 (5 bases). In germline, CDR1 is LGHNA, CDR2 YNFKEQ. The CDR3 sequence is 16 residues long. The V and J ends lost 1 base and 6 bases respectively, with 16 bases between them.

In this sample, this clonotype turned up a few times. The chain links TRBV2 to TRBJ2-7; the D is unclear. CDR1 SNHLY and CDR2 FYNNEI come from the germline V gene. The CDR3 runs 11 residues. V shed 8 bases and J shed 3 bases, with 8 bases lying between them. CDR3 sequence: CASAWSYEQYF. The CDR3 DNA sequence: TGTGCCAGCGCCTGGAGCTACGAGCAGTACTTC. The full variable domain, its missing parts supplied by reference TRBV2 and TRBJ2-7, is EPEVTQTPSHQVTQMGQEVILRCVPISNHLYFYWYRQILGQKVEFLVSFYNNEISEKSEIFDDQFSVERPDGSNFTLKIRSTKLEDSAMYFCASAWSYEQYFGPGTRLTVT.

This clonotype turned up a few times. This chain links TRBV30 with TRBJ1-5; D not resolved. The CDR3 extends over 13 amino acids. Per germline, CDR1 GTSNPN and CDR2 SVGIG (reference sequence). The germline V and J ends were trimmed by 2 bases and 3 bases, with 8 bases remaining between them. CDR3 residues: CAWSLGINQPQHF. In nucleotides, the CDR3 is TGTGCCTGGAGTCTGGGTATCAATCAGCCCCAGCATTTT.

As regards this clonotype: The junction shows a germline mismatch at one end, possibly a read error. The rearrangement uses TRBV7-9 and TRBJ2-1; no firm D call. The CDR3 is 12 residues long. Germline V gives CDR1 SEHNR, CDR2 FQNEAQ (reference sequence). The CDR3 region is CASSRPAREQLF. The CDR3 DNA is TGTGCCAGCAGCCGGCCGGCCCGAGAGCAGCTCTTC.

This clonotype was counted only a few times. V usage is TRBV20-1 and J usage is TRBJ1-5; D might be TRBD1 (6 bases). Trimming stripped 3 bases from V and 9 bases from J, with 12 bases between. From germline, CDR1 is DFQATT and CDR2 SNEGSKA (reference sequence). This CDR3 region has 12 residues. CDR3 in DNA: TGCAGTGCTAGTGGGGGAGGGGGGCCCCAGCATTTT. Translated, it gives CSASGGGGPQHF.

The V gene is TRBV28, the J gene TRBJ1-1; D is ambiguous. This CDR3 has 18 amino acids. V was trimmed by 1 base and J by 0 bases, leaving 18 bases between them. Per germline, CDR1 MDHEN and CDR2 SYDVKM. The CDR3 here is CASSLYPLEGNMNTEAFF. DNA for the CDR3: TGTGCCAGCAGTTTATATCCATTGGAAGGTAACATGAACACTGAAGCTTTCTTT.

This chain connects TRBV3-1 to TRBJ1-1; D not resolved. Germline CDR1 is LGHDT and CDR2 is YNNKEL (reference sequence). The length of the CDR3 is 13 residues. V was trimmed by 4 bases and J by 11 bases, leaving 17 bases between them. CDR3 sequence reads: CASSPGAPSMAFF. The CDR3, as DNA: TGTGCCAGCAGCCCCGGCGCACCCTCTATGGCTTTCTTT. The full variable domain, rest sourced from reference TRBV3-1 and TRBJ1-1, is DTAVSQTPKYLVTQMGNDKSIKCEQNLGHDTMYWYKQDSKKFLKIMFSYNNKELIINETVPNRFSPKSPDKAHLNLHINSLELGDSAVYFCASSPGAPSMAFFGQGTRLTVV.

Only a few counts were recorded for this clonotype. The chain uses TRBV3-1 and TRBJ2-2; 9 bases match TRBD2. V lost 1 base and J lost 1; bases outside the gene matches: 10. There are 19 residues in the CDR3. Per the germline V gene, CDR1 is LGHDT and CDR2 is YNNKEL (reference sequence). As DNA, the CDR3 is TGTGCCAGCAGCCAAGTGGTACGCGGGAGGGCTAAGAACACCGGGGAGCTGTTTTTT. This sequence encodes CASSQVVRGRAKNTGELFF.

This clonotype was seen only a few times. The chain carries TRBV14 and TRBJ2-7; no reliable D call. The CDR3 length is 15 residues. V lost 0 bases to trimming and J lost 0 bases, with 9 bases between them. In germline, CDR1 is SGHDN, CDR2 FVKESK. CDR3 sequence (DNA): TGTGCCAGCAGCCAAGACGGCGGCCGCTCCTACGAGCAGTACTTC. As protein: CASSQDGGRSYEQYF.

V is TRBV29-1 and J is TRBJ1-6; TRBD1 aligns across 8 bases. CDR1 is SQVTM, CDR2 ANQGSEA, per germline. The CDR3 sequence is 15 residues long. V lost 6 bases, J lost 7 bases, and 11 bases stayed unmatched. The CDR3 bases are TGCAGCGTGTCTATCTCGGGACAGGCAAATTCACCCCTCCACTTT. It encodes CSVSISGQANSPLHF.

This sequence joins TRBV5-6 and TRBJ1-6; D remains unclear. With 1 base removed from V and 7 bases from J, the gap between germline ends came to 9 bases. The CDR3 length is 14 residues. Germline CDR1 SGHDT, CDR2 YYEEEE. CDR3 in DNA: TGTGCCAGCAGCTTGCTGGGAAGGAATTCACCCCTCCACTTT. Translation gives CASSLLGRNSPLHF.

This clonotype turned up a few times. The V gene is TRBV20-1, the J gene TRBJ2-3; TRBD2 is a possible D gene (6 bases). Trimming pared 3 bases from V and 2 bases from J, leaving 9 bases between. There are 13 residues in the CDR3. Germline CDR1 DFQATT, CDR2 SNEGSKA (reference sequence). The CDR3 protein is CSARRDFTDTQYF. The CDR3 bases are TGCAGTGCTAGGAGGGACTTCACAGATACGCAGTATTTT.

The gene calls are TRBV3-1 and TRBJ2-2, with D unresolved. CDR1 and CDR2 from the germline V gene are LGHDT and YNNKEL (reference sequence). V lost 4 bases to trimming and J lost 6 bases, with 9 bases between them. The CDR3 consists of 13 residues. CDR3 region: CASSLPPSGELFF. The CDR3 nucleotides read TGTGCCAGCAGCCTACCCCCTTCCGGGGAGCTGTTTTTT.

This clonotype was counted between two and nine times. CDR3 in DNA: TGCGCCAGCAGCCAAGAATTAAGACGCGGGAGGGTCTCAGATACGCAGTATTTT. The encoded protein is CASSQELRRGRVSDTQYF. V gene TRBV4-3 combines with J gene TRBJ2-3, with TRBD2 matching over 9 bases. Trimming removed 0 bases from V and 4 bases from J; junction bases left unmatched: 11. The CDR3 runs 18 residues. Germline assignment: CDR1 LGHNA and CDR2 YSLEER.

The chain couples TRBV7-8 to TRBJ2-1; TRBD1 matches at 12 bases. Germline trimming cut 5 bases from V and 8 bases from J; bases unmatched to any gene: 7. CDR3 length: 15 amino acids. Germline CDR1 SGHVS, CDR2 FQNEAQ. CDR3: CASSPGTGGYYEQFF. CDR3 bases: TGTGCCAGCAGCCCCGGGACAGGGGGCTATTATGAGCAGTTCTTC.

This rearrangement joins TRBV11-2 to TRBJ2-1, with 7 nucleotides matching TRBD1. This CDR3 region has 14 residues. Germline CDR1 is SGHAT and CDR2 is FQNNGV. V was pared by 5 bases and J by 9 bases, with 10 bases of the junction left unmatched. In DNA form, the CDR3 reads TGTGCCAGCAGCCCAAGGGGGCCGACGAGTGAGCAGTTCTTC. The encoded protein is CASSPRGPTSEQFF.

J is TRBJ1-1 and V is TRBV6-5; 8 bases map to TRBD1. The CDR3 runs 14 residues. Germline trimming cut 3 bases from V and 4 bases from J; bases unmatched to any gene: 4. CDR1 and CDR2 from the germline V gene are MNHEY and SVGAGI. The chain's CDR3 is CASSYDRGVTEAFF. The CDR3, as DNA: TGTGCCAGCAGTTATGACAGGGGAGTCACTGAAGCTTTCTTT.

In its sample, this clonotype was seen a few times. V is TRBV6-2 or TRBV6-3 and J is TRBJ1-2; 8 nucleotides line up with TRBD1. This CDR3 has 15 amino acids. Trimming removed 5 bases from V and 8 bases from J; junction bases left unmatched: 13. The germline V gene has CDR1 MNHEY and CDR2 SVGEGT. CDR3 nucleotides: TGTGCCAGCAGTAAACCGCAGGGGGCTGAATGGGGCTACACCTTC. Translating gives CASSKPQGAEWGYTF.